Given below is one TCR beta chain in context. It has no known antigen specificity. No base qualities exist here, and no much larger clone lies one base off it. V trim: 6 bases; J trim: 2 bases; unmatched bases: 6. Including the terminal cysteine and phenylalanine, the CDR3 comprises 15 residues. The kept DNA is CDR3 alone, 45 bases in frame from the first base. The germline V gene provides CDR1 MNHEY and CDR2 SVGAGI. Using immunoSEQ, frozen genomic DNA was subjected to high-throughput TCRbeta CDR3 sequencing, a process that included PCR amplification, mapping, bias correction and internal controls. The study's own analysis went as follows. Productive rearrangements were retained, and unique TCRbeta sequences were defined by the CDR3 nucleotide sequence together with the V and J gene. Donor-reactive sequences required at least 5-fold expansion in CFSE-low cells versus unstimulated pre-transplant cells and at least 0.01% frequency. Minimum frequency thresholds were set for each subject based on the unstimulated sample with the lowest template count, ensuring at least 90% detection power. Repertoire turnover was measured by Jensen-Shannon divergence between the top 1000 TCRbeta sequences post- and pre-transplant. Changes in detection of donor-reactive sequences were assessed with two-sided Fisher's exact tests. TCRdb retrieved this table from immuneACCESS and kept in-frame rearrangements only. Not all clones are present; in checked studies, unresolved V genes account for under half, and no reason is known for the remainder. Clone size and V and J calls were adopted from that table, with D and trimming inferred from the DNA. The sample includes about 4,800 clones, with about two fifths observed a single time. 10% to 15% of the sample belongs to the ten largest clones.

Alloreactive TCRbeta sequences were defined by sequencing the proliferating CFSE-low cells from the MLR. In CFSE-MLRs, pre-transplant recipient cells were stimulated with donor PBMCs, splenocytes or lymph node cells, or with third-party PBMCs. All 8 studied subjects were randomized to immunosuppression withdrawal. The Qiagen DNeasy Blood and Tissue Kit was used for isolation of genomic DNA. The sample comes from a study of T cell clones after liver transplantation (dated 2019 in TCRdb). Describing the broader study: Samples were obtained from ITN030ST, a randomized trial in which withdrawal of immunosuppression was attempted within 2 years of liver transplantation. After a pre-transplant mixed lymphocyte reaction, TCRbeta sequencing was used to pinpoint donor-reactive T cell clones, which were subsequently tracked in post-transplant blood. Third party-reactive TCRbeta sequences were also identified from pre-transplant MLRs to serve as an antigen-independent comparator for donor-reactive sequences. Of the eight recipients, a few were HCV-positive, while the remaining recipients had been transplanted for non-autoimmune, non-viral indications. Until randomization at 12-24 months post-transplant, subjects were given standard immunosuppression, with no induction therapy. Tolerance meant complete immunosuppression withdrawal for at least one year without liver enzymes rising beyond twice the upper limit of normal. The study cohort included 8 liver transplant recipients, of whom 3 were classified as tolerant and 5 as non-tolerant. Study-level results and caveats: After accounting for repertoire turnover, donor-reactive detection was significantly reduced in 7 of 8 subjects for CD4 and 8 of 8 for CD8. Because of small, heterogeneous patient numbers and non-standardized post-transplant time points, the conclusions were only preliminary. Donor-reactive sequences decreased more than third party-reactive sequences, which suggests partial antigen-specific deletion that was not related to withdrawal success. Since no allograft tissue specimens were available, donor-reactive T cells may have migrated into the graft instead of being deleted. In most of the 8 subjects, circulating donor-reactive CD4 TCRbeta sequences decreased significantly after transplant, regardless of tolerance or HCV status. In a couple of subjects, low numbers of available donor cells limited the measurable donor-reactive repertoire.

This chain is built from TRBV6-5 and TRBJ2-7, and 11 bases in between align with TRBD1. Sequenced material: CD4+ T cells from cultured PBMCs. The clonotype comes from a human patient who received a liver transplant. Some T cells may derive from the graft donor when a transplant has been performed. The CDR3 protein sequence reads: CASREGQGVTYEQYF. The nucleotides are TGTGCCAGCAGAGAGGGACAGGGGGTAACCTACGAGCAGTACTTC.